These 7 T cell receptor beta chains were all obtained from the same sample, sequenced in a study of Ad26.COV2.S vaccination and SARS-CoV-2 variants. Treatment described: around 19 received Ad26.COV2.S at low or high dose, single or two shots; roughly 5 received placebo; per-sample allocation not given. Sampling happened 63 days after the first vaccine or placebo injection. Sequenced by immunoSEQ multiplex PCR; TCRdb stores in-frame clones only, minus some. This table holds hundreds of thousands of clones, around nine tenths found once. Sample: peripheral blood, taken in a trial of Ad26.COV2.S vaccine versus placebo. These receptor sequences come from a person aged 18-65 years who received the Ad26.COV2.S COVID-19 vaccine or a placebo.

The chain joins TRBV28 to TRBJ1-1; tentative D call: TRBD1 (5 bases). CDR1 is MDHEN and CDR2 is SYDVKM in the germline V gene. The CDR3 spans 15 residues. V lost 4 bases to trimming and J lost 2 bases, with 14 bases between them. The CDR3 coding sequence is TGTGCCAGCAGTTCCGGGACGACGGGAAACACTGAAGCTTTCTTT. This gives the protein CASSSGTTGNTEAFF.

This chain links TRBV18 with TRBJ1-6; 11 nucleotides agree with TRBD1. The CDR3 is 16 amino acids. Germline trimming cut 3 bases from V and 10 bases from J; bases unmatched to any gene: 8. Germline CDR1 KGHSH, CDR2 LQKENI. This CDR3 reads CASSPGQGAEGSPLHF. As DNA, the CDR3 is TGTGCCAGCTCACCCGGACAGGGGGCAGAGGGCTCACCCCTCCACTTT.

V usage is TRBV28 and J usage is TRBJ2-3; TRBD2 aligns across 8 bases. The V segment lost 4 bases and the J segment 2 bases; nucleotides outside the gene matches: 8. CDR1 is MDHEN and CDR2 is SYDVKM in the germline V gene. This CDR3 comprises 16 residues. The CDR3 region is CASSSYRGGPTDTQYF. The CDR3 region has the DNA TGTGCCAGCAGTTCCTATCGGGGGGGCCCCACAGATACGCAGTATTTT.

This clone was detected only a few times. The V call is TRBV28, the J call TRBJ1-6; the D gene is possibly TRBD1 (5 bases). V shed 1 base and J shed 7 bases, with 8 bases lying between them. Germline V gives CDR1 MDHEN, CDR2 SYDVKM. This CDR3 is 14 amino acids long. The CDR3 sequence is CASSLFRQNSPLHF. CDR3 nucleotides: TGTGCCAGCAGTTTATTCCGACAGAATTCACCCCTCCACTTT. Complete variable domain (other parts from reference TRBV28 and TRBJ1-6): DVKVTQSSRYLVKRTGEKVFLECVQDMDHENMFWYRQDPGLGLRLIYFSYDVKMKEKGDIPEGYSVSREKKERFSLILESASTNQTSMYLCASSLFRQNSPLHFGNGTRLTVT.

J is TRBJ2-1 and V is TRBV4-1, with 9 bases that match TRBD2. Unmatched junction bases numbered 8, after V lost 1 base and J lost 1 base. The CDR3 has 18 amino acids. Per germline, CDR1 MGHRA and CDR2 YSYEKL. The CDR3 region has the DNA TGCGCCAGCAGCCAAGGGAGACGTAGCGGGAGTTCCTACAATGAGCAGTTCTTC. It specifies CASSQGRRSGSSYNEQFF.

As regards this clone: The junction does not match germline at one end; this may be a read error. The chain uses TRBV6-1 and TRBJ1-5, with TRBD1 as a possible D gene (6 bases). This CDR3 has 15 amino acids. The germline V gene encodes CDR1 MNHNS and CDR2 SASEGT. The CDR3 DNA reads TGTGCCAGCAGCGAAGCAGGGGTTAGAAATCAGCCCCAGCATTTT. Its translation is CASSEAGVRNQPQHF.

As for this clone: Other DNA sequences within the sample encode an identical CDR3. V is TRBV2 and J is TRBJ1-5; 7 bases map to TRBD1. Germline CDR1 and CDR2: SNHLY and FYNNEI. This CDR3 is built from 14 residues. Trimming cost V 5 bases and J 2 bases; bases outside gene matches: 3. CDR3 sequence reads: CASSPQGGNQPQHF. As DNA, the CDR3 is TGTGCCAGCAGTCCTCAGGGGGGCAATCAGCCCCAGCATTTT.